The 23 T cell receptor beta chains in this list originate from one sample, sequenced in a study of OX40 agonist ivuxolimab in advanced cancers. The method was immunoSEQ multiplex PCR; TCRdb's version includes in-frame clones alone and lacks a portion of them. Here the sample spans around 45,000 clones, roughly 93% being singletons. The source was CD4+ or CD8+ T cells sorted from blood, collected in a trial of the OX40 agonist ivuxolimab. The receptor source for this set is an adult with an advanced solid tumor such as melanoma, head and neck, liver or kidney cancer.

V is TRBV7-6 and J is TRBJ2-7; no clear D gene. Deletions cut 2 bases from V and 4 bases from J, with 9 bases between. From germline, CDR1 is SGHVS and CDR2 FNYEAQ. This CDR3 has 13 amino acids. CDR3 loop: CASSLYESYEQYF. The CDR3 DNA is TGTGCCAGCAGCTTATACGAGAGTTACGAGCAGTACTTC. Full variable domain (missing parts from reference TRBV7-6 and TRBJ2-7): GAGVSQSPRYKVTKRGQDVALRCDPISGHVSLYWYRQALGQGPEFLTYFNYEAQQDKSGLPNDRFSAERPEGSISTLTIQRTEQRDSAMYRCASSLYESYEQYFGPGTRLTVT.

V gene TRBV19 combines with J gene TRBJ2-7, with D unresolved. The CDR3 loop spans 14 amino acids. V gave up 3 bases and J gave up 2 bases, with 11 bases separating them. Germline lookup yields CDR1 LNHDA and CDR2 SQIVND (reference sequence). The CDR3 region has the DNA TGTGCCAGTAGTATCTCGGCAGGCACCTACGAGCAGTACTTC. This gives the protein CASSISAGTYEQYF.

The chain is built from TRBV5-5 and TRBJ1-4, with D hard to call. The CDR3 is made up of 16 amino acids. Trimming took 0 bases from V and 7 from J, leaving 16 bases between them. CDR1 is SGHKS, CDR2 YYEKEE, per germline (reference sequence). The DNA for the CDR3 is TGTGCCAGCAGCTTGGTGGATTTCACAGTTGGTGAAAAACTGTTTTTT. Its translation: CASSLVDFTVGEKLFF.

This clone appeared a single time. V is TRBV7-2 and J is TRBJ2-7; TRBD1 is a possible D gene (5 bases). The CDR3 runs 13 residues. Germline-derived CDR1 and CDR2 are SGHTA and FQGNSA. The V gene lost 3 bases and the J gene lost 2 bases, with 8 bases spanning the gap. The CDR3, as DNA: TGTGCCAGCAGCTTCCAGGGTACCTACGAGCAGTACTTC. Residues: CASSFQGTYEQYF.

This clone was observed a few times. The V gene is TRBV5-1, the J gene TRBJ2-2; D remains ambiguous. Trimming took off 0 bases at V and 4 bases at J, with 4 bases between the two ends. Germline V gene lookup returns CDR1 SGHRS and CDR2 YFSETQ. This CDR3 region has 13 residues. CDR3 sequence (DNA): TGCGCCAGCAGCTTGGGACTCACCGGGGAGCTGTTTTTT. It codes for CASSLGLTGELFF.

The chain carries TRBV13 and TRBJ2-1, with TRBD2 as a possible D gene (7 bases). This CDR3 has 14 amino acids. Germline V CDR1 and CDR2: PRHDT, FYEKMQ (reference sequence). V shed 4 bases and J shed 5 bases, with 12 bases lying between them. For the CDR3, the DNA is TGTGCCAGCAGCTATCGGGGGGCAGACAATGAGCAGTTCTTC. Residues: CASSYRGADNEQFF.

The V call is TRBV6-5, the J call TRBJ2-4; weak D call: TRBD2 (6 bases). CDR1 MNHEY and CDR2 SVGAGI come from the germline V gene. This CDR3 comprises 16 residues. V was pared by 2 bases and J by 2 bases, with 13 bases between. CDR3 loop: CASSYGLAATKNIQYF. The CDR3 DNA is TGTGCCAGCAGTTACGGGTTAGCGGCTACCAAAAACATTCAGTACTTC.

This clone was recorded a few times. The chain carries TRBV5-5 and TRBJ1-5, with D perhaps matching TRBD1 (6 bases). The V and J ends lost 2 bases and 10 bases respectively, with 10 bases between them. CDR1 is SGHKS and CDR2 is YYEKEE in the germline V gene (reference sequence). CDR3 length equals 12 residues. CDR3 DNA sequence: TGTGCCAGCAGCTTACCAGGGGAACCCCAGCATTTT. Residues: CASSLPGEPQHF.

The chain recombines TRBV7-8 with TRBJ1-5; 7 bases fit TRBD1. V shed 1 base and J 7 bases; nucleotides not matched to a gene: 10. This CDR3 is 16 amino acids long. Germline lookup yields CDR1 SGHVS and CDR2 FQNEAQ. The CDR3 coding sequence is TGTGCCAGCAGCTTAGAAAGGGACAGCGGGCGCCAGCCCCAGCATTTT. Translation: CASSLERDSGRQPQHF.

This chain links TRBV6-5 with TRBJ2-7; TRBD1 aligns across 7 bases. V trimming: 4 bases; J trimming: 6 bases; junction bases outside the gene matches: 6. CDR1 is MNHEY and CDR2 is SVGAGI in the germline V gene. The CDR3 has 13 residues. CDR3 sequence reads: CASSSRDSPEQYF. The CDR3 DNA is TGTGCCAGCAGTTCCCGGGACAGCCCCGAGCAGTACTTC.

V usage is TRBV30 and J usage is TRBJ1-1; 8 nucleotides line up with TRBD1. With V trimmed by 5 bases and J by 5 bases, 10 bases remained unmatched. Germline V gives CDR1 GTSNPN, CDR2 SVGIG (reference sequence). The CDR3 length is 14 residues. The CDR3, as DNA: TGTGCCTGGGCATACCGACAGGGGTTGACTGAAGCTTTCTTT. Protein sequence: CAWAYRQGLTEAFF.

V gene TRBV4-1 combines with J gene TRBJ2-3, with 8 bases aligning to TRBD2. The CDR3 spans 17 residues. V lost 3 bases and J lost 7; bases outside the gene matches: 15. The germline gives CDR1 MGHRA, CDR2 YSYEKL. CDR3 sequence reads: CASSQGPGTSTSNTQYF. CDR3 bases: TGCGCCAGCAGCCAGGGGCCCGGGACTAGTACGTCTAATACGCAGTATTTT.

The chain recombines TRBV19 with TRBJ1-5; TRBD1 might be the D (5 bases). V lost 5 bases to trimming and J lost 7 bases, with 12 bases between them. Germline V gene data show CDR1 as LNHDA and CDR2 as SQIVND (reference sequence). CDR3 size: 13 residues. The chain's CDR3 is CASSDRGEQPQHF. Written as DNA, the CDR3 is TGTGCCAGTAGTGATCGGGGCGAGCAGCCCCAGCATTTT.

V usage is TRBV30 and J usage is TRBJ2-7; tentatively, D is TRBD1 (6 bases). This CDR3 is built from 12 residues. V shed 2 bases and J shed 6 bases, with 11 bases lying between them. Germline CDR1 is GTSNPN and CDR2 is SVGIG (reference sequence). The CDR3 sequence: CAWSRQAGEQYF. CDR3 coding DNA: TGTGCCTGGAGTAGACAGGCTGGCGAGCAGTACTTC.

The chain is built from TRBV29-1 and TRBJ2-7; 8 bases are a match to TRBD2. This CDR3 has 23 amino acids. CDR1 SQVTM and CDR2 ANQGSEA come from the germline V gene. V lost 4 bases to trimming and J lost 4 bases; unmatched junction nucleotides: 36. CDR3 DNA sequence: TGCAGCGTTGGGTTCTCGGAGTCCTCGGTAGTTTTCGGAAGCGGGAGAGAACTTTACGAGCAGTACTTC. The encoded protein is CSVGFSESSVVFGSGRELYEQYF.

The genes are TRBV14 and TRBJ2-5, with D possibly matching TRBD2 (6 bases). V lost 2 bases to trimming and J lost 4 bases, with 8 bases between them. CDR3 length: 13 amino acids. CDR1 is SGHDN, CDR2 FVKESK, per germline. The chain's CDR3 is CASSQRGGETQYF. DNA of the CDR3: TGTGCCAGCAGCCAACGGGGAGGAGAGACCCAGTACTTC.

V gene TRBV19 combines with J gene TRBJ2-7, with 8 bases matching TRBD1. The germline CDR1 and CDR2 sequences are LNHDA and SQIVND (reference sequence). This CDR3 has 13 amino acids. The trim removed 6 bases at V and 7 bases at J, leaving 8 bases unmatched. This chain's CDR3 is CASRTGTGDEQYF. In nucleotides, the CDR3 is TGTGCCAGTAGGACCGGGACAGGAGATGAGCAGTACTTC.

The chain is built from TRBV5-6 and TRBJ2-7; 8 nucleotides line up with TRBD2. V was clipped by 4 bases and J by 3 bases; unmatched bases: 6. CDR1 and CDR2 from the germline V gene are SGHDT and YYEEEE. The CDR3 has 14 residues. CDR3 region: CASSPPGLGYEQYF. In nucleotides, the CDR3 is TGTGCCAGCAGCCCCCCGGGACTAGGCTACGAGCAGTACTTC.

The chain couples TRBV7-8 to TRBJ2-2; no definite D call. Germline lookup yields CDR1 SGHVS and CDR2 FQNEAQ. This CDR3 contains 15 residues. V was clipped by 1 base and J by 5 bases, with 11 bases between them. CDR3 in DNA: TGTGCCAGCAGCTTAGTGCAACCTGGAACCGGGGAGCTGTTTTTT. Residues: CASSLVQPGTGELFF.

The genes are TRBV10-3 and TRBJ2-7, with a weak D call TRBD2 (5 bases). This CDR3 comprises 13 residues. V lost 5 bases to trimming and J lost 7 bases, with 15 bases between them. Germline-derived CDR1 and CDR2 are ENHRY and SYGVKD. The CDR3 sequence: CAISQVGVAEQYF. The CDR3 nucleotides read TGTGCCATCAGTCAAGTCGGGGTTGCTGAGCAGTACTTC.

This clone was found a few times. The chain employs TRBV2 and TRBJ1-2; no reliable D call. The CDR3 extends over 16 amino acids. CDR1 and CDR2 from the germline V gene are SNHLY and FYNNEI. The V end was cut by 6 bases, the J end by 7 bases, with 24 bases between. CDR3 coding DNA: TGTGCCAGCAGGACGAAAGGCCCGGATAGAAGAAGTGGCTACACCTTC. This sequence encodes CASRTKGPDRRSGYTF. Full variable domain (missing parts from reference TRBV2 and TRBJ1-2): EPEVTQTPSHQVTQMGQEVILRCVPISNHLYFYWYRQILGQKVEFLVSFYNNEISEKSEIFDDQFSVERPDGSNFTLKIRSTKLEDSAMYFCASRTKGPDRRSGYTFGSGTRLTVV.

The chain recombines TRBV27 with TRBJ1-1, with no clear D. The CDR3 length is 14 residues. The V and J ends lost 6 bases and 0 bases respectively, with 11 bases between them. Germline V gives CDR1 MNHEY, CDR2 SMNVEV (reference sequence). CDR3 in DNA: TGTGCCAGCAGAAATAGACAAATGAACACTGAAGCTTTCTTT. Encoded protein: CASRNRQMNTEAFF.

The chain uses TRBV30 and TRBJ1-6; D unresolved. In germline, CDR1 is GTSNPN, CDR2 SVGIG (reference sequence). Trimming shortened V by 4 bases and J by 10 bases, and 17 bases separated the two germline ends. CDR3 length: 14 amino acids. This CDR3 is CAWTPGGGSSPLHF. The CDR3 DNA reads TGTGCCTGGACCCCCGGCGGTGGCTCATCACCCCTCCACTTT.